The next 19 T cell receptor beta chains were all read from a single sample in a study of blood T cell repertoires in COVID-19. Profiling relied on immunoSEQ multiplex PCR, and the TCRdb table lists in-frame clones only, not all of them. The sample includes about 340,000 clones, over 70% of them seen just once. The specimen sequenced was peripheral blood. Source of these receptors: a man aged 25-45 years with active or convalescent COVID-19.

The chain combines TRBV7-9 with TRBJ2-7, with 10 bases lining up with TRBD1. This CDR3 is 14 amino acids long. Germline CDR1 SEHNR, CDR2 FQNEAQ (reference sequence). The J segment lost 7 bases and the V segment lost 2 bases, leaving 5 bases of the junction unmatched. CDR3: CASSLMSGQGEQYF. The CDR3, as DNA: TGTGCCAGCAGCTTAATGTCGGGACAGGGGGAGCAGTACTTC.

This chain joins TRBV4-2 and TRBJ2-2; no reliable D call. V lost 0 bases, J lost 9 bases, and 8 bases lay in between. This CDR3 is 13 amino acids long. The germline V gene has CDR1 LGHNA and CDR2 YNFKEQ. The CDR3 DNA sequence: TGTGCCAGCAGCCAAGACTTGGGCCGGGAGCTGTTTTTT. This gives the protein CASSQDLGRELFF.

This rearrangement joins TRBV7-7 to TRBJ2-7; the match to TRBD1 covers 10 bases. This CDR3 contains 15 residues. Germline V gene sequence: CDR1 SSHAT, CDR2 FNYEAQ (reference sequence). J gave up 6 bases and V 5 bases, and 10 bases lay outside the gene matches. The CDR3 DNA sequence: TGTGCCAGCAGCCCGGGACAGGGGAGAGGGCGCGAGCAGTACTTC. Its protein is CASSPGQGRGREQYF.

V gene TRBV5-1 combines with J gene TRBJ2-2; possible D gene TRBD2, 6 bases. CDR3 length: 17 amino acids. Between the trimmed V and J ends, which lost 1 base and 5 bases, there was a span of 18 bases. Germline assignment: CDR1 SGHRS and CDR2 YFSETQ. Here the CDR3 DNA reads TGCGCCAGCAGCTTGACTAGCCCTAAAATTGGAACCGGGGAGCTGTTTTTT. This codes for CASSLTSPKIGTGELFF. Filled out from reference TRBV5-1 and TRBJ2-2, the complete variable domain reads KAGVTQTPRYLIKTRGQQVTLSCSPISGHRSVSWYQQTPGQGLQFLFEYFSETQRNKGNFPGRFSGRQFSNSRSEMNVSTLELGDSALYLCASSLTSPKIGTGELFFGEGSRLTVL.

This clone appeared once. The rearrangement uses TRBV5-1 and TRBJ1-4; TRBD1 agrees at 8 bases. The V gene's germline CDR1 is SGHRS and CDR2 YFSETQ. V lost 3 bases to trimming and J lost 0 bases; unmatched junction nucleotides: 1. This CDR3 is built from 15 residues. CDR3 sequence: CASSSTGATNEKLFF. The DNA for the CDR3 is TGCGCCAGCAGCTCGACAGGGGCAACTAATGAAAAACTGTTTTTT.

The chain employs TRBV4-3 and TRBJ1-2; TRBD1 might be the D (5 bases). The CDR3 consists of 15 residues. The V and J ends lost 3 bases and 4 bases respectively, with 15 bases between them. Germline V lookup: CDR1 LGHNA, CDR2 YSLEER. The CDR3 loop is CASSQGRGEAYGYTF. The CDR3 region has the DNA TGCGCCAGCAGCCAGGGACGGGGGGAGGCCTATGGCTACACCTTC.

This clone was found once. This chain joins TRBV19 and TRBJ2-1; maybe TRBD1 (6 bases). V was pared by 3 bases and J by 1 base, with 16 bases between. CDR3 size: 17 residues. Per the germline V gene, CDR1 is LNHDA and CDR2 is SQIVND (reference sequence). For the CDR3, the DNA is TGTGCCAGTAGTATGCTCTCGGGCAGGGGATCCTACAATGAGCAGTTCTTC. Protein sequence: CASSMLSGRGSYNEQFF. The whole variable domain, filled in from reference TRBV19 and TRBJ2-1, reads DGGITQSPKYLFRKEGQNVTLSCEQNLNHDAMYWYRQDPGQGLRLIYYSQIVNDFQKGDIAEGYSVSREKKESFPLTVTSAQKNPTAFYLCASSMLSGRGSYNEQFFGPGTRLTVL.

The chain recombines TRBV4-1 with TRBJ1-2, with D possibly TRBD1 on 5 matching bases. The CDR3 is 17 residues long. Germline V gene data show CDR1 as MGHRA and CDR2 as YSYEKL. V dropped 2 bases and J dropped 0 bases, with 16 bases sitting between them. The CDR3 coding sequence is TGCGCCAGCAGCCAACCAACCGGACACCGAGCTAACTATGGCTACACCTTC. It translates to CASSQPTGHRANYGYTF.

J is TRBJ2-3 and V is TRBV28; 12 bases match TRBD2. Trimming removed 3 bases from V and 5 bases from J; junction bases left unmatched: 6. The CDR3 is made up of 16 amino acids. The germline CDR1 and CDR2 sequences are MDHEN and SYDVKM. The CDR3 loop is CASSLEPGLAGDTQYF. CDR3 sequence (DNA): TGTGCCAGCAGTTTGGAACCGGGACTAGCGGGAGATACGCAGTATTTT.

The rearrangement uses TRBV2 and TRBJ1-2; D remains ambiguous. The germline V gene encodes CDR1 SNHLY and CDR2 FYNNEI. This CDR3 is 13 amino acids long. The V gene lost 6 bases and the J gene lost 8 bases, with 16 bases spanning the gap. This chain's CDR3 is CASSRTGEEGYTF. The CDR3 DNA sequence: TGTGCCAGCAGCAGGACCGGGGAAGAAGGCTACACCTTC.

The chain uses TRBV11-2 and TRBJ1-1; possibly TRBD1 for D (5 bases). Germline CDR1 and CDR2: SGHAT and FQNNGV. The CDR3 contains 14 residues. With 1 base removed from V and 4 bases from J, the gap between germline ends came to 10 bases. The CDR3 protein is CASSLGGGGTEAFF. The DNA of the CDR3 is TGTGCCAGCAGCTTAGGCGGGGGGGGCACTGAAGCTTTCTTT. The whole variable domain, remainder taken from reference TRBV11-2 and TRBJ1-1, is EAGVAQSPRYKIIEKRQSVAFWCNPISGHATLYWYQQILGQGPKLLIQFQNNGVVDDSQLPKDRFSAERLKGVDSTLKIQPAKLEDSAVYLCASSLGGGGTEAFFGQGTRLTVV.

V is TRBV6-6 and J is TRBJ1-2; 9 positions match TRBD1. V shed 2 bases, J shed 8 bases, and the junction held 6 bases outside the gene matches. This CDR3 region has 14 residues. Germline V gives CDR1 MNHNY, CDR2 SVGAGI (reference sequence). The CDR3 loop reads CASSYPGQGEGYTF. For the CDR3, the DNA is TGTGCCAGCAGTTACCCGGGACAGGGCGAGGGCTACACCTTC.

This chain uses TRBV6-5 with TRBJ2-7, with a possible D match to TRBD2 (5 bases). Between the trimmed V and J ends, which lost 6 bases and 4 bases, there was a span of 10 bases. CDR3 length: 12 amino acids. CDR1 and CDR2 from the germline V gene are MNHEY and SVGAGI. CDR3 in DNA: TGTGCCAGCAGAGGGCGGAGGTACGAGCAGTACTTC. Translation: CASRGRRYEQYF.

This chain uses TRBV30 with TRBJ1-1; the D gene is possibly TRBD1 (5 bases). The CDR3 runs 13 residues. V lost 2 bases and J lost 5, with 12 bases in between. Germline loops: CDR1 GTSNPN, CDR2 SVGIG (reference sequence). The CDR3 DNA reads TGTGCCTGGAGTTGGGGGGAAATGACTGAAGCTTTCTTT. This sequence encodes CAWSWGEMTEAFF.

This clone was detected only once. The rearrangement uses TRBV7-3 and TRBJ2-3; 10 bases line up with TRBD2. V gave up 4 bases and J gave up 2 bases; unmatched junction bases: 3. The CDR3 has 15 residues. The germline V gene encodes CDR1 SGHTA and CDR2 FQGTGA. The CDR3 reads CASSYGTSDTDTQYF. The CDR3, as DNA: TGTGCCAGCAGCTACGGGACTAGCGACACAGATACGCAGTATTTT.

A few counts support this clone. V gene TRBV15 combines with J gene TRBJ1-1; D gene uncertain. Germline loops: CDR1 LNHNV, CDR2 YYDKDF (reference sequence). This CDR3 is 13 amino acids long. V was pared by 0 bases and J by 11 bases, with 13 bases between. CDR3 amino acids: CATSRDHWGVAFF. The CDR3 region has the DNA TGTGCCACCAGCAGAGATCATTGGGGAGTGGCTTTCTTT. The full variable domain, its missing parts supplied by reference TRBV15 and TRBJ1-1, is DAMVIQNPRYQVTQFGKPVTLSCSQTLNHNVMYWYQQKSSQAPKLLFHYYDKDFNNEADTPDNFQSRRPNTSFCFLDIRSPGLGDTAMYLCATSRDHWGVAFFGQGTRLTVV.

This rearrangement joins TRBV27 to TRBJ1-2; no firm D call. The V gene lost 3 bases and the J gene lost 0 bases, with 14 bases spanning the gap. CDR1 and CDR2 (germline): MNHEY, SMNVEV (reference sequence). The CDR3 has 16 residues. CDR3 sequence: CASSFQGRSANYGYTF. The CDR3, as DNA: TGTGCCAGCAGTTTTCAAGGGAGGTCGGCTAACTATGGCTACACCTTC.

The gene calls are TRBV5-5 and TRBJ1-5; D unclear. V lost 2 bases and J lost 3, with 6 bases in between. The CDR3 sequence is 13 residues long. The germline V gene encodes CDR1 SGHKS and CDR2 YYEKEE (reference sequence). The CDR3 is CASSFIPNQPQHF. Here the CDR3 DNA reads TGTGCCAGCAGCTTTATCCCCAATCAGCCCCAGCATTTT.

This clone was observed a few times. This chain joins TRBV7-8 and TRBJ1-1; no definite D call. The CDR3 loop spans 12 amino acids. Germline V gene data show CDR1 as SGHVS and CDR2 as FQNEAQ. The ends were cut back, 5 bases at V and 7 bases at J, with 11 bases in the middle. CDR3 nucleotide sequence: TGTGCCAGCAGCCTACGCTCGGGTGAAGCTTTCTTT. As protein: CASSLRSGEAFF.